This T cell receptor (beta chain) was documented in a study of CD8 T cells in ankylosing spondylitis. Findings and caveats of the study: Among TCR beta sequences, a motif of eight highly homologous variants appeared characteristic of ankylosing spondylitis blood. Disease-linked clones bore a CD8+ phenotype and were relatively rare in peripheral blood. Matched ankylosing spondylitis synovial fluid reportedly contained a significantly enriched population of disease-linked clones.

The CDR3 spans 14 residues. Germline CDR1 and CDR2: MDHEN and SYDVKM. The V and J ends lost 5 bases and 2 bases respectively, with 13 bases between them. Each CDR3 protein gets one entry after TCRdb re-called the 5' RACE reads with MiXCR. The table lists 200,000 or so distinct CDR3 sequences, over 10% of them singletons. This clonotype was seen at least ten times. Its specificity is not known. The J gene is TRBJ2-7, the V gene TRBV28, with a possible D match to TRBD1 (5 bases). This TCR came from a female donor with ankylosing spondylitis or in good health (not recorded which). The material sequenced was blood, either unsorted or a sorted T cell fraction (not recorded which). CDR3 coding DNA: TGTGCCAGCAGTGTCCCAGGGCCAACCTACGAGCAGTACTTC. Amino acids: CASSVPGPTYEQYF.